The clone carrying this T cell receptor (beta chain) was observed a few times. Its antigen remains unknown. The data stem from a study of vaccination and CD4 T cells after COVID-19. The CDR3 has 14 residues. The V gene's germline CDR1 is LNHNV and CDR2 YYDKDF (reference sequence). Trimming removed 0 bases at V and 8 bases at J, with 13 bases between. An Oncomine TCR Beta short-read assay was used to sequence the DNA from cultured CD4+ T cells. TCRdb re-called the PCR reads with MiXCR, one entry per CDR3 protein. The profile shows about 20,000 distinct CDR3 sequences, about four fifths of them singletons. Regarding treatment: roughly 11-day PBMC culture with coronavirus spike peptide pools or control peptides (ViraFEST assay). Via ViraFEST, peptide pools expanded antigen-specific T cells before TCR sequencing.

V gene TRBV15 combines with J gene TRBJ1-2, with D tentatively TRBD1 (5 bases). Sequences were derived from CD4+ T cells from blood, cultured in vitro, sampled after SARS-CoV-2 vaccination. This TCR was recovered from a human donor who received a COVID-19 vaccine. CDR3 sequence (DNA): TGTGCCACCAGCAGAGAACAGGCCCTTGGGGGCTACACCTTC. Translated: CATSREQALGGYTF.